These 29 T cell receptor beta chains share one sample of origin, sequenced in a study of OX40 agonist ivuxolimab in advanced cancers. TCRdb's table, derived via immunoSEQ multiplex PCR, lists solely in-frame clones and lacks some. The sample contains 60,000 to 75,000 clones, more than 80% of which appear only once. Material: CD4+ or CD8+ T cells sorted from blood, obtained in a trial of the OX40 agonist ivuxolimab. These receptor sequences come from an adult with an advanced solid tumor such as melanoma, head and neck, liver or kidney cancer.

With respect to this clone: Other DNA sequences of this sample code for an identical CDR3. The chain carries TRBV11-2 and TRBJ2-3; no clear D gene. Trimming took off 2 bases at V and 3 bases at J, with 3 bases between the two ends. The CDR3 length is 12 residues. CDR1 and CDR2 from the germline V gene are SGHAT and FQNNGV. CDR3 nucleotides: TGTGCCAGCAGCTTAAGTACAGATACGCAGTATTTT. Protein product: CASSLSTDTQYF. The complete variable domain, with remaining parts taken from reference TRBV11-2 and TRBJ2-3, reads EAGVAQSPRYKIIEKRQSVAFWCNPISGHATLYWYQQILGQGPKLLIQFQNNGVVDDSQLPKDRFSAERLKGVDSTLKIQPAKLEDSAVYLCASSLSTDTQYFGPGTRLTVL.

This chain joins TRBV5-6 and TRBJ2-5; tentative D call: TRBD1 (7 bases). Trimming stripped 2 bases from V and 4 bases from J, with 18 bases between. The CDR3 sequence is 16 residues long. The germline gives CDR1 SGHDT, CDR2 YYEEEE. CDR3: CASSFGLSQGGETQYF. CDR3 nucleotide sequence: TGTGCCAGCAGCTTCGGTTTAAGCCAGGGGGGAGAGACCCAGTACTTC.

The rearrangement joins TRBV19 to TRBJ2-1; 11 positions match TRBD1. Germline V gene data show CDR1 as LNHDA and CDR2 as SQIVND (reference sequence). Trimming cost V 7 bases and J 6 bases; bases outside gene matches: 8. The CDR3 contains 15 residues. CDR3 DNA: TGTGCCAGTAACTTCGGACAGGGGGCGCCCAATGAGCAGTTCTTC. Translated, it gives CASNFGQGAPNEQFF. The complete variable domain, with remaining parts taken from reference TRBV19 and TRBJ2-1, reads DGGITQSPKYLFRKEGQNVTLSCEQNLNHDAMYWYRQDPGQGLRLIYYSQIVNDFQKGDIAEGYSVSREKKESFPLTVTSAQKNPTAFYLCASNFGQGAPNEQFFGPGTRLTVL.

V gene TRBV2 combines with J gene TRBJ2-7; the D gene is possibly TRBD2 (6 bases). The germline gives CDR1 SNHLY, CDR2 FYNNEI. This CDR3 region has 13 residues. Trimming removed 5 bases at V and 0 bases at J, with 8 bases between. The chain's CDR3 is CASSFGGSYEQYF. In DNA form, the CDR3 reads TGTGCCAGCAGTTTCGGGGGCTCCTACGAGCAGTACTTC.

This clone was found a few times. The V gene is TRBV29-1, the J gene TRBJ2-3, with D possibly TRBD1 on 5 matching bases. Between the trimmed V and J ends, which lost 6 bases and 5 bases, there was a span of 9 bases. Germline-derived CDR1 and CDR2 are SQVTM and ANQGSEA. CDR3 size: 11 residues. The CDR3 sequence is CSVGVLDTQYF. CDR3 nucleotides: TGCAGCGTAGGGGTCTTAGATACGCAGTATTTT.

This chain connects TRBV20-1 to TRBJ2-1; TRBD2 is a possible D gene (5 bases). V was clipped by 5 bases and J by 9 bases, with 8 bases between them. Looked up from germline, CDR1 is DFQATT and CDR2 is SNEGSKA (reference sequence). This CDR3 spans 10 amino acids. The CDR3 here is CSAFSVEQFF. The CDR3 bases are TGCAGTGCTTTTAGCGTTGAGCAGTTCTTC.

This clone was seen once. CDR3 residues: CASSLRLAGGYTGELFF. CDR3 DNA: TGTGCCAGCAGCTTGCGACTAGCGGGAGGGTACACCGGGGAGCTGTTTTTT. The chain employs TRBV5-6 and TRBJ2-2; 14 bases align to TRBD2. The length of the CDR3 is 17 residues. V gave up 1 base and J gave up 3 bases; unmatched junction bases: 2. Germline CDR1 reads SGHDT; CDR2 reads YYEEEE. Filled out from reference TRBV5-6 and TRBJ2-2, the complete variable domain reads DAGVTQSPTHLIKTRGQQVTLRCSPKSGHDTVSWYQQALGQGPQFIFQYYEEEERQRGNFPDRFSGHQFPNYSSELNVNALLLGDSALYLCASSLRLAGGYTGELFFGEGSRLTVL.

This sequence joins TRBV28 and TRBJ1-2, with TRBD1 matching 7 bases. Germline V gives CDR1 MDHEN, CDR2 SYDVKM. The V gene end was trimmed by 4 bases and the J gene end by 4 bases; junction bases not matched to a gene: 3. The CDR3 spans 13 residues. CDR3 DNA sequence: TGTGCCAGCAGTTCGGGACAGCGCTATGGCTACACCTTC. Translating it yields CASSSGQRYGYTF.

This clone was counted between two and nine times. The gene calls are TRBV6-5 and TRBJ2-7, with TRBD2 as a possible D gene (6 bases). There are 15 residues in the CDR3. CDR1 and CDR2 from the germline V gene are MNHEY and SVGAGI. Deletions cut 2 bases from V and 7 bases from J, with 18 bases between. The CDR3 bases are TGTGCCAGCAGTTACGCGGGACTCCCGGTCGGAGAGCAGTACTTC. This encodes CASSYAGLPVGEQYF.

The chain combines TRBV21-1 with TRBJ1-5; TRBD1 is the table's D call and was not checked against the DNA. TRBV21-1 is designated a pseudogene. This CDR3 is 17 amino acids long. CDR3: CATEGTSGGLSNQPQHF. The CDR3 nucleotides are TGTGCCACCGAGGGGACAAGCGGAGGATTGAGCAATCAGCCCCAGCATTTT.

This chain connects TRBV6-5 to TRBJ1-1; D not certain. V gave up 6 bases and J gave up 3 bases, with 17 bases separating them. Germline lookup yields CDR1 MNHEY and CDR2 SVGAGI. The CDR3 extends over 15 amino acids. The CDR3 DNA sequence: TGTGCCAGCAGCCCGGCGGGGTTTAGGGACACTGAAGCTTTCTTT. Protein sequence: CASSPAGFRDTEAFF.

The rearrangement links TRBV11-2 to TRBJ2-7; a weak D match, TRBD2 (6 bases). With 4 bases removed from V and 7 bases from J, the gap between germline ends came to 26 bases. The V gene's germline CDR1 is SGHAT and CDR2 FQNNGV. This CDR3 is 17 amino acids long. The CDR3 nucleotides read TGTGCCAGCAGCTCACATACTTGGGGAGGCCCCTATTTAGAGCAGTACTTC. Translated: CASSSHTWGGPYLEQYF.

Concerning this clone itself: Different DNA sequences within this sample yield the same CDR3. The rearrangement uses TRBV27 and TRBJ2-3; perhaps TRBD1 as D (6 bases). The CDR3 has 12 residues. Germline V lookup: CDR1 MNHEY, CDR2 SMNVEV (reference sequence). V dropped 6 bases and J dropped 3 bases, with 7 bases sitting between them. The chain's CDR3 is CASRRGTDTQYF. The CDR3 DNA reads as TGTGCCAGCAGGAGGGGGACAGATACGCAGTATTTT.

V gene TRBV27 combines with J gene TRBJ2-7, with TRBD2 matching 10 bases. J gave up 4 bases and V 3 bases, and 6 bases lay outside the gene matches. CDR1 is MNHEY and CDR2 is SMNVEV in the germline V gene (reference sequence). CDR3 length: 15 residues. The CDR3 is CASSLGGTSVYEQYF. The CDR3 DNA sequence: TGTGCCAGCAGTTTGGGGGGGACTAGCGTGTACGAGCAGTACTTC.

The gene calls are TRBV15 and TRBJ2-1, with 9 bases identical to TRBD2. J lost 10 bases, V lost 2 bases, and 15 bases had no gene match. The germline V gene has CDR1 LNHNV and CDR2 YYDKDF (reference sequence). The length of the CDR3 is 17 residues. In nucleotides, the CDR3 is TGTGCCACCAGCAGATTCGCCGGGACTAGCCGACGAGGGGAGCAGTTCTTC. Encoded protein: CATSRFAGTSRRGEQFF.

On this clone itself: The junction differs from germline at one of its ends, possibly a read error. The chain carries TRBV7-3 and TRBJ1-1; 9 nucleotides line up with TRBD1. Germline CDR1 SGHTA, CDR2 FQGTGA. The CDR3 length is 15 residues. The CDR3, as DNA: TGTGCCAGCAGCCTAACAGGGGGCGCGTACACTGAAGCTTTCTTT. Its protein is CASSLTGGAYTEAFF.

This chain links TRBV25-1 with TRBJ2-1; TRBD1 might be the D (5 bases). Between the trimmed V and J ends, which lost 3 bases and 0 bases, there was a span of 6 bases. The germline gives CDR1 MGHDK, CDR2 SYGVNS. This CDR3 comprises 14 residues. The CDR3 loop is CASSDRVSYNEQFF. DNA of the CDR3: TGTGCCAGCAGTGACAGGGTCTCCTACAATGAGCAGTTCTTC.

The chain is built from TRBV7-2 and TRBJ1-3, with D tentatively TRBD1 (6 bases). This CDR3 spans 14 amino acids. V lost 4 bases and J 4 bases, leaving 11 bases between the germline ends. Germline V gives CDR1 SGHTA, CDR2 FQGNSA. The CDR3 protein is CASSYQGSGNTIYF. CDR3 nucleotide sequence: TGTGCCAGCAGCTACCAGGGGTCCGGAAACACCATATATTTT.

The gene calls are TRBV28 and TRBJ2-4, with a weak D call TRBD2 (5 bases). Germline values: CDR1 MDHEN, CDR2 SYDVKM. The CDR3 totals 15 residues. V was clipped by 5 bases and J by 3 bases, with 14 bases between them. The chain's CDR3 is CASSPPGGGKNIQYF. For the CDR3, the DNA is TGTGCCAGCAGTCCCCCGGGCGGAGGCAAAAACATTCAGTACTTC.

V gene TRBV7-2 combines with J gene TRBJ1-5, with D unclear. V lost 1 base and J 4 bases, leaving 8 bases between the germline ends. Germline CDR1 SGHTA, CDR2 FQGNSA. The CDR3 spans 14 residues. In DNA form, the CDR3 reads TGTGCCAGCAGCTTAGACGGAAATAATCAGCCCCAGCATTTT. This gives the protein CASSLDGNNQPQHF.

This clone came up once. The chain is built from TRBV28 and TRBJ2-3; the D is unclear. Germline lookup yields CDR1 MDHEN and CDR2 SYDVKM. V lost 6 bases and J lost 2, with 15 bases in between. CDR3 length equals 15 residues. Here the CDR3 reads CASSRSGSSTDTQYF. The DNA for the CDR3 is TGTGCCAGCAGCCGATCCGGGTCCTCCACAGATACGCAGTATTTT.

The V and J genes are TRBV29-1 and TRBJ1-1; D is ambiguous. This CDR3 contains 11 residues. Trimming removed 5 bases from V and 11 bases from J, with 15 bases in between. The germline gives CDR1 SQVTM, CDR2 ANQGSEA. CDR3 nucleotide sequence: TGCAGCGTTCGACCCTCGATAATGGCTTTCTTT. It encodes CSVRPSIMAFF.

The chain has TRBV6-1 and TRBJ2-3; tentative D call: TRBD2 (6 bases). Per germline, CDR1 MNHNS and CDR2 SASEGT. V lost 2 bases and J 0 bases, leaving 15 bases between the germline ends. CDR3 length equals 17 residues. The CDR3 loop is CASSELEGRGSTDTQYF. The CDR3 nucleotides are TGTGCCAGCAGTGAATTAGAAGGGCGGGGCAGCACAGATACGCAGTATTTT.

The chain uses TRBV9 and TRBJ2-1; D unclear. CDR1 is SGDLS, CDR2 YYNGEE, per germline. V dropped 0 bases and J dropped 6 bases, with 7 bases sitting between them. The CDR3 is 13 amino acids. CDR3 nucleotides: TGTGCCAGCAGCGTAGTGGCTTCCAATGAGCAGTTCTTC. This codes for CASSVVASNEQFF.

As concerns this clone: The same CDR3 is also encoded by other DNA sequences in this sample. This chain joins TRBV5-1 and TRBJ2-1; maybe TRBD2 (6 bases). There are 15 residues in the CDR3. Trimming pared 2 bases from V and 2 bases from J, leaving 11 bases between. Germline V gene data show CDR1 as SGHRS and CDR2 as YFSETQ. The CDR3 sequence: CASSLGGNTYNEQFF. The CDR3 nucleotides read TGCGCCAGCAGCTTAGGAGGGAATACCTACAATGAGCAGTTCTTC.

CDR3 bases: TGCAGTGCCCAGACCCAGGGTGAAGCTTTCTTT. It codes for CSAQTQGEAFF. The chain carries TRBV20-1 and TRBJ1-1; D might be TRBD1 (5 bases). The CDR3 loop spans 11 amino acids. Germline V CDR1 and CDR2: DFQATT, SNEGSKA (reference sequence). The V end was cut by 6 bases, the J end by 7 bases, with 12 bases between.

The J gene is TRBJ2-7, the V gene TRBV28; TRBD2 is a possible D gene (6 bases). Germline V gene lookup returns CDR1 MDHEN and CDR2 SYDVKM. V lost 5 bases, J lost 5 bases, and 16 bases lay in between. The CDR3 extends over 14 amino acids. This CDR3 reads CASSPGLSVNEQYF. The CDR3 DNA follows: TGTGCCAGCAGTCCAGGACTAAGCGTTAACGAGCAGTACTTC.

The V gene is TRBV1, the J gene TRBJ1-5. TRBV1 is a pseudogene segment. This CDR3 has 16 residues. The CDR3 DNA follows: TGCACCAGCAGCCAAACCTCGGACGGTAGCAATCAGCCCCAGCATTTT. It is translated as CTSSQTSDGSNQPQHF.

This clone was recorded once. This chain links TRBV6-5 with TRBJ2-3; D gene ambiguous. With 0 bases removed from V and 4 bases from J, the gap between germline ends came to 8 bases. There are 14 residues in the CDR3. The germline V gene has CDR1 MNHEY and CDR2 SVGAGI. The CDR3 loop reads CASSYSPHADTQYF. The CDR3 coding sequence is TGTGCCAGCAGTTACTCCCCACACGCAGATACGCAGTATTTT.